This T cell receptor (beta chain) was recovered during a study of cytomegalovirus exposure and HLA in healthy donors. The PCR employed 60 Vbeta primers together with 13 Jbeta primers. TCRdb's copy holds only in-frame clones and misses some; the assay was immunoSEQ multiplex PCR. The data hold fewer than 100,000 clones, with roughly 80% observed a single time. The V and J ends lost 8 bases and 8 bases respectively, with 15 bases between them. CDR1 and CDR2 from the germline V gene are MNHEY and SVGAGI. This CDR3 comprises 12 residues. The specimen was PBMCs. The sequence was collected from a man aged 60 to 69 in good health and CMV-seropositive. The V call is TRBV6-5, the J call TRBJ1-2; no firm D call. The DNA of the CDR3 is TGTGCCAGCGCTAGGGCATCGGGGGGCTACACCTTC. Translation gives CASARASGGYTF.